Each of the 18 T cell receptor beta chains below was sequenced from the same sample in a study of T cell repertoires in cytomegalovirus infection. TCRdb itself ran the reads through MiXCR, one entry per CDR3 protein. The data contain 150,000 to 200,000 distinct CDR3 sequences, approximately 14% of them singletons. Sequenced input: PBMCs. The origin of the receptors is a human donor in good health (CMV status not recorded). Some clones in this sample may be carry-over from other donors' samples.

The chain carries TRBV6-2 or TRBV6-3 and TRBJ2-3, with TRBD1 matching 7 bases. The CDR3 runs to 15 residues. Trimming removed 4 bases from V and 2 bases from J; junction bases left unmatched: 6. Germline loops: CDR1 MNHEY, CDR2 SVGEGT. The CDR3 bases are TGTGCCAGCAGTTCAAGGACAGGATCCACAGATACGCAGTATTTT. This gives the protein CASSSRTGSTDTQYF.

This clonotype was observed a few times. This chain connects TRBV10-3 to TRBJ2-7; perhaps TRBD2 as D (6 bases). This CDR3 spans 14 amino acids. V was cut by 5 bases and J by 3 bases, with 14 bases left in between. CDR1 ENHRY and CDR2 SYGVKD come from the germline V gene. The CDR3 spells CAISTPGLRYEQYF. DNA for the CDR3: TGTGCCATCAGTACCCCGGGACTCCGCTACGAGCAGTACTTC.

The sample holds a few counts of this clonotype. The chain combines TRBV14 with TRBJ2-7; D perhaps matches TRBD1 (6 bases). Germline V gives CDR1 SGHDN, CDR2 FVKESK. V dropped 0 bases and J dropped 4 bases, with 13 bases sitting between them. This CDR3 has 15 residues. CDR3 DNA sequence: TGTGCCAGCAGCCAAGATCCTACAGGGTTTTACGAGCAGTACTTC. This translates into CASSQDPTGFYEQYF.

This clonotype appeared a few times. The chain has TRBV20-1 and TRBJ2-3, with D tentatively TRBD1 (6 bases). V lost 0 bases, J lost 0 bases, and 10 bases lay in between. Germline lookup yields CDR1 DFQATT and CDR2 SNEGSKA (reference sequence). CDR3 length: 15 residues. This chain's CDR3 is CSARDYGTSTDTQYF. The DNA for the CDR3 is TGCAGTGCTAGAGATTATGGGACAAGCACAGATACGCAGTATTTT.

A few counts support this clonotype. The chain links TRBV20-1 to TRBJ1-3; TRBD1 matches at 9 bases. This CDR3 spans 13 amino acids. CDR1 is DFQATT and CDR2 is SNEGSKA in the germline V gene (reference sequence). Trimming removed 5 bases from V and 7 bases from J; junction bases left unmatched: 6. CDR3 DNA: TGCAGTGCTGGACGGACAGGGGTTAACACCATATATTTT. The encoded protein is CSAGRTGVNTIYF.

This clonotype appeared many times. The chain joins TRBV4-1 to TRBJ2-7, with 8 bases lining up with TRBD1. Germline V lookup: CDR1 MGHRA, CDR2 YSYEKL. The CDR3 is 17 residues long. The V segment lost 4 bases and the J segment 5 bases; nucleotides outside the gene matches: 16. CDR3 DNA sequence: TGCGCCAGCAGCCTTCGTCCCGGGACAGGTTACAAGGACGAGCAGTACTTC. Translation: CASSLRPGTGYKDEQYF.

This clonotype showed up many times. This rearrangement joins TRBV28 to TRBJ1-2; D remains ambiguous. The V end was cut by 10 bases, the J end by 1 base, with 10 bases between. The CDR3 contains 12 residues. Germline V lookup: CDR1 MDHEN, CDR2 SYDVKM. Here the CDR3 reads CATLIVNYGYTF. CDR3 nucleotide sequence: TGTGCCACCTTAATAGTTAACTATGGCTACACCTTC.

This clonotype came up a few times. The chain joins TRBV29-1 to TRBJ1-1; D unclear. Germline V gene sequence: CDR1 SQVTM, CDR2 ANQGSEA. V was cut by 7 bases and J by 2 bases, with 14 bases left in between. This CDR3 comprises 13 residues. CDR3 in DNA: TGCAGCGCTCCGGGCTCCCGTAACACTGAAGCTTTCTTT. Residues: CSAPGSRNTEAFF.

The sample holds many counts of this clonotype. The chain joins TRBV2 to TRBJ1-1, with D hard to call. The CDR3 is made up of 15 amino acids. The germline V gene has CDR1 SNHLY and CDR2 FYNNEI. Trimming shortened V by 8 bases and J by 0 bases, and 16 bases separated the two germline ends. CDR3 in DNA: TGTGCCAGCGGAGTCGGTCTGGGTATGAACACTGAAGCTTTCTTT. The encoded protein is CASGVGLGMNTEAFF.

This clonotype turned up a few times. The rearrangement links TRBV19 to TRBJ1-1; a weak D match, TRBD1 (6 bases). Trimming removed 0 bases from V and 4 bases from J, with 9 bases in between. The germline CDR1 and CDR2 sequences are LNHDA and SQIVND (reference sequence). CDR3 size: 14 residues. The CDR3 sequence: CASSIERGSTEAFF. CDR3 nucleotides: TGTGCCAGTAGTATAGAGAGGGGGAGCACTGAAGCTTTCTTT.

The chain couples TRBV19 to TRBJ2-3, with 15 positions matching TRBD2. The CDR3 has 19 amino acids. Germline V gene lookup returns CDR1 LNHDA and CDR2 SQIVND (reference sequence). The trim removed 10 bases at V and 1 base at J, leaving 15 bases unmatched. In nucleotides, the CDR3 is TGTGCCACTTACGACGGCGGACTAGCGGGGGGGCACGGCACAGATACGCAGTATTTT. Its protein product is CATYDGGLAGGHGTDTQYF.

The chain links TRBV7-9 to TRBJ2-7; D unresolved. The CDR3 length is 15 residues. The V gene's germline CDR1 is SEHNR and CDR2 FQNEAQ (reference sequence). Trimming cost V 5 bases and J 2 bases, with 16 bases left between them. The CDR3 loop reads CASSPGFQGTYEQYF. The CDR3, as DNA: TGTGCCAGCAGCCCTGGGTTCCAAGGCACCTACGAGCAGTACTTC.

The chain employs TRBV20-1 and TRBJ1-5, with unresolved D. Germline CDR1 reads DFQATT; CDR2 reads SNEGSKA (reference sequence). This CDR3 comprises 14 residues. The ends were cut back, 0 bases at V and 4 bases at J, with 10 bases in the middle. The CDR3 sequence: CSARDGRNNQPQHF. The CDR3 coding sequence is TGCAGTGCTAGAGACGGACGGAATAATCAGCCCCAGCATTTT.

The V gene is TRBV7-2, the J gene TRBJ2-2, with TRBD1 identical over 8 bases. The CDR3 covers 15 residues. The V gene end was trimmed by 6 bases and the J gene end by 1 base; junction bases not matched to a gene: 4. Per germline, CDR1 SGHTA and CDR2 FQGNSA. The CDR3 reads CASRAGTGNTGELFF. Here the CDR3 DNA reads TGTGCCAGCAGAGCCGGGACAGGGAACACCGGGGAGCTGTTTTTT.

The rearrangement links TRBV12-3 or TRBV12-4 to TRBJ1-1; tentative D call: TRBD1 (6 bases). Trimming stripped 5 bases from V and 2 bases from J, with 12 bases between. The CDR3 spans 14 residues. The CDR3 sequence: CASSRTGANTEAFF. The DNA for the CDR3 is TGTGCCAGCAGTCGGACGGGGGCCAACACTGAAGCTTTCTTT.

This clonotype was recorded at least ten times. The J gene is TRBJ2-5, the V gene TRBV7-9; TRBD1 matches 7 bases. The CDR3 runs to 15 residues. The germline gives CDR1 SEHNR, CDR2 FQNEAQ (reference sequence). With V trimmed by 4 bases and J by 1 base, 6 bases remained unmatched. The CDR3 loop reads CASSSQTGAQETQYF. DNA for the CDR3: TGTGCCAGCAGCTCCCAAACAGGGGCCCAAGAGACCCAGTACTTC. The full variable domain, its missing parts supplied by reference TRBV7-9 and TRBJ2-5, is DTGVSQNPRHKITKRGQNVTFRCDPISEHNRLYWYRQTLGQGPEFLTYFQNEAQLEKSRLLSDRFSAERPKGSFSTLEIQRTEQGDSAMYLCASSSQTGAQETQYFGPGTRLLVL.

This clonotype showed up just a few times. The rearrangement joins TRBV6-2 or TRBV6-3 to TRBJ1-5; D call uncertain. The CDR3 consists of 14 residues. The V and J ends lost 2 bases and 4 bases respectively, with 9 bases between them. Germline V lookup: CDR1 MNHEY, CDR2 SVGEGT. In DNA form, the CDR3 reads TGTGCCAGCAGTTACGGCGGACGGAATCAGCCCCAGCATTTT. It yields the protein CASSYGGRNQPQHF.

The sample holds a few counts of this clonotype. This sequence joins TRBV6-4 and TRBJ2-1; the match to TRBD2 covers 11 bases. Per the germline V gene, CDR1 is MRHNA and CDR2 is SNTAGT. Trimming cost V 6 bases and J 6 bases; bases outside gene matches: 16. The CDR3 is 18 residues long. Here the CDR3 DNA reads TGTGCCAGCAGCCCCAGGGCTAGCGGGAGGTTAGGTTCCAATGAGCAGTTCTTC. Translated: CASSPRASGRLGSNEQFF.